Each of the 21 T cell receptor beta chains below was sequenced from the same sample in a study of CD8+ T cells in alopecia areata. The sequencing template was cDNA reverse transcribed from extracted RNA. The protocol was immunoSEQ multiplex PCR, while the TCRdb copy is restricted to in-frame clones and leaves out a portion. This repertoire shows some 180,000 clones, roughly 50% found once; its top ten account for roughly a tenth. Sample treatment: oral pan-JAK inhibitor, 5-10 mg twice daily. Sequencing was performed on CD8+ T cells sorted from blood, taken at week 24, from a patient treated with tofacitinib. The receptors come from a human donor with alopecia areata.

This clone was detected only a few times. Other DNA sequences within the sample encode an identical CDR3. The J gene is TRBJ2-5, the V gene TRBV4-3; D is ambiguous. The CDR3 spans 13 residues. Per the germline V gene, CDR1 is LGHNA and CDR2 is YSLEER. Trimming took off 0 bases at V and 5 bases at J, with 7 bases between the two ends. The CDR3 region has the DNA TGCGCCAGCAGCCAAGATCGTGGGGAGACCCAGTACTTC. Translation: CASSQDRGETQYF.

The V call is TRBV7-9, the J call TRBJ1-2; 10 bases are shared with TRBD1. CDR1 is SEHNR and CDR2 is FQNEAQ in the germline V gene (reference sequence). J lost 4 bases, V lost 6 bases, and 5 bases had no gene match. CDR3 length: 14 amino acids. Here the CDR3 reads CASRTTGGGYGYTF. The DNA for the CDR3 is TGTGCCAGCAGGACGACAGGGGGCGGCTATGGCTACACCTTC. Full variable domain (remainder filled in from reference TRBV7-9 and TRBJ1-2): DTGVSQNPRHKITKRGQNVTFRCDPISEHNRLYWYRQTLGQGPEFLTYFQNEAQLEKSRLLSDRFSAERPKGSFSTLEIQRTEQGDSAMYLCASRTTGGGYGYTFGSGTRLTVV.

This clone has a handful of counts. The chain has TRBV9 and TRBJ2-3, with 9 positions matching TRBD2. CDR3 length equals 15 residues. Germline V lookup: CDR1 SGDLS, CDR2 YYNGEE. V dropped 4 bases and J dropped 2; count of bases not matched to a gene: 5. The CDR3 sequence: CASSLSGGTTDTQYF. The CDR3 coding sequence is TGTGCCAGCAGCCTAAGCGGGGGGACCACAGATACGCAGTATTTT.

The V call is TRBV6-6, the J call TRBJ2-2; TRBD2 is a possible D gene (5 bases). CDR3 length: 16 residues. The germline gives CDR1 MNHNY, CDR2 SVGAGI (reference sequence). The V end lost 2 bases, the J end lost 7 bases, and 17 bases lay between the germline ends. CDR3 nucleotide sequence: TGTGCCAGCAGTTACGAGAGTCCGGGGTCGATCGGGGAGCTGTTTTTT. Translation gives CASSYESPGSIGELFF.

CDR3 sequence: CASRAGQLYGYTF. In DNA, the CDR3 is TGTGCCAGCAGGGCGGGACAGCTCTATGGCTACACCTTC. This rearrangement joins TRBV2 to TRBJ1-2; 7 bases map to TRBD1. The germline gives CDR1 SNHLY, CDR2 FYNNEI. This CDR3 is 13 amino acids long. The J segment lost 4 bases and the V segment lost 6 bases, leaving 5 bases of the junction unmatched.

This clone was observed a few times. The chain has TRBV19 and TRBJ2-1; 10 bases map to TRBD2. Germline CDR1 is LNHDA and CDR2 is SQIVND (reference sequence). J gave up 6 bases and V 2 bases, and 4 bases lay outside the gene matches. The CDR3 runs to 15 residues. The CDR3 nucleotides are TGTGCCAGTAGTATAAGCGGGGGGGCCTCCAATGAGCAGTTCTTC. This translates into CASSISGGASNEQFF.

The chain joins TRBV2 to TRBJ2-7, with 10 bases fitting TRBD1. Germline V gene lookup returns CDR1 SNHLY and CDR2 FYNNEI. V was pared by 7 bases and J by 1 base, with 7 bases of the junction left unmatched. The CDR3 is 15 residues long. The CDR3 region is CASTDEGQGSYEQYF. Here the CDR3 DNA reads TGTGCCAGCACCGATGAGGGACAGGGGTCCTACGAGCAGTACTTC.

A few counts support this clone. Here the CDR3 reads CAIERGDTEAFF. As DNA, the CDR3 is TGTGCCATCGAGCGGGGGGATACTGAAGCTTTCTTT. The chain couples TRBV2 to TRBJ1-1; the D gene is possibly TRBD1 (5 bases). CDR3 length equals 12 residues. Per the germline V gene, CDR1 is SNHLY and CDR2 is FYNNEI. V was pared by 10 bases and J by 5 bases, with 14 bases between.

The rearrangement uses TRBV5-1 and TRBJ2-2; 9 positions match TRBD2. The CDR3 runs to 16 residues. Per the germline V gene, CDR1 is SGHRS and CDR2 is YFSETQ. The ends lost 1 base at V and 2 bases at J; junction bases unmatched: 3. CDR3 nucleotides: TGCGCCAGCAGCTTGCGACTAGCGGTAAACACCGGGGAGCTGTTTTTT. Residues: CASSLRLAVNTGELFF.

This clone was picked up a small number of times. The rearrangement uses TRBV6-5 and TRBJ1-2; maybe TRBD1 (5 bases). Germline V gene sequence: CDR1 MNHEY, CDR2 SVGAGI. The CDR3 extends over 12 amino acids. Trimming shortened V by 6 bases and J by 5 bases, and 10 bases separated the two germline ends. The CDR3 region has the DNA TGTGCCAGCAGCTCGGGACTTTATGGCTACACCTTC. This sequence encodes CASSSGLYGYTF.

This clone has a single count. This chain connects TRBV2 to TRBJ2-7; D gene unclear. Germline V gene lookup returns CDR1 SNHLY and CDR2 FYNNEI. Trimming took 7 bases from V and 3 from J, leaving 13 bases between them. The CDR3 totals 13 residues. The CDR3 region is CASTDTANYEQYF. In DNA form, the CDR3 reads TGTGCCAGCACCGACACAGCAAACTACGAGCAGTACTTC.

The chain joins TRBV10-3 to TRBJ1-1; D unresolved. Deletions cut 2 bases from V and 5 bases from J, with 3 bases between. Germline V gene lookup returns CDR1 ENHRY and CDR2 SYGVKD. The CDR3 length is 11 residues. The CDR3 spells CAISERTEAFF. In DNA, the CDR3 is TGTGCCATCAGTGAGCGGACTGAAGCTTTCTTT.

This clone was observed at least ten times. This chain connects TRBV2 to TRBJ2-1, with 9 bases matching TRBD2. The CDR3 is 13 amino acids. CDR1 and CDR2 from the germline V gene are SNHLY and FYNNEI. With 6 bases clipped from V and 7 bases from J, the junction kept 4 bases outside the gene matches. The CDR3 nucleotides read TGTGCCAGCAGCCTCAGCGGGGGGAATGAGCAGTTCTTC. It is translated as CASSLSGGNEQFF.

The CDR3 protein is CASGLGRQFEAFF. The CDR3 coding sequence is TGTGCTAGTGGTTTGGGAAGACAGTTTGAAGCTTTCTTT. The chain links TRBV12-5 to TRBJ1-1; maybe TRBD1 (5 bases). Germline CDR1 reads LGHNT; CDR2 reads FRNRAP. V was pared by 1 base and J by 7 bases, with 10 bases between. The CDR3 length is 13 residues.

This clone was seen once. The V gene is TRBV7-3, the J gene TRBJ2-3; the match to TRBD1 covers 10 bases. CDR1 SGHTA and CDR2 FQGTGA come from the germline V gene. The ends lost 1 base at V and 3 bases at J; junction bases unmatched: 7. CDR3 length: 17 amino acids. The CDR3 DNA reads TGTGCCAGCAGCTTAATACATCGGACAGGGGGAACAGATACGCAGTATTTT. Protein product: CASSLIHRTGGTDTQYF.

This clone was counted only a few times. The V call is TRBV29-1, the J call TRBJ2-2; no clear D gene. Germline CDR1 is SQVTM and CDR2 is ANQGSEA. The CDR3 has 14 amino acids. Trimming took off 4 bases at V and 1 base at J, with 10 bases between the two ends. CDR3: CSVAFQVNTGELFF. The DNA of the CDR3 is TGCAGCGTTGCCTTCCAGGTGAACACCGGGGAGCTGTTTTTT.

A single count supports this clone. The chain joins TRBV14 to TRBJ2-1, with 8 bases lining up with TRBD1. The CDR3 spans 13 residues. The J segment lost 9 bases and the V segment lost 1 base, leaving 2 bases of the junction unmatched. Germline V gives CDR1 SGHDN, CDR2 FVKESK. This CDR3 is CASSQGQGSEQFF. The CDR3 bases are TGTGCCAGCAGCCAAGGACAGGGGAGTGAGCAGTTCTTC.

This clone showed up just once. The CDR3 DNA reads as TGTGCCAGCAGTTCACCTGGGATGTCCACTGAAGCTTTCTTT. Encoded protein: CASSSPGMSTEAFF. The chain uses TRBV27 and TRBJ1-1; D ambiguous. The V gene lost 4 bases and the J gene lost 4 bases, with 13 bases spanning the gap. This CDR3 contains 14 residues. Germline V lookup: CDR1 MNHEY, CDR2 SMNVEV (reference sequence).

The chain recombines TRBV7-9 with TRBJ1-5; D unclear. The CDR3 is 12 residues long. V was shortened by 2 bases and J by 6 bases, with 5 bases between the two germline ends. In germline, CDR1 is SEHNR, CDR2 FQNEAQ (reference sequence). CDR3 bases: TGTGCCAGCAGCTTAACGGGTCAGCCCCAGCATTTT. Translating gives CASSLTGQPQHF.

This rearrangement joins TRBV7-9 to TRBJ2-7, with D tentatively TRBD1 or TRBD2 (6 bases each). The germline V and J ends were trimmed by 5 bases and 5 bases, with 13 bases remaining between them. From germline, CDR1 is SEHNR and CDR2 FQNEAQ (reference sequence). The CDR3 extends over 13 amino acids. CDR3 loop: CASSAFGGDEQYF. The CDR3 DNA follows: TGTGCCAGCAGCGCCTTCGGGGGCGACGAGCAGTACTTC.

This clone was picked up a small number of times. The J gene is TRBJ2-3, the V gene TRBV30; tentative D call: TRBD2 (5 bases). Germline loops: CDR1 GTSNPN, CDR2 SVGIG (reference sequence). The V end was cut by 4 bases, the J end by 2 bases, with 10 bases between. The CDR3 consists of 13 residues. This CDR3 is CAWTIGLTDTQYF. The DNA of the CDR3 is TGTGCCTGGACTATCGGACTCACAGATACGCAGTATTTT.